The next 25 T cell receptor beta chains were all read from a single sample in a study of OX40 agonist ivuxolimab in advanced cancers. Repertoires were generated with immunoSEQ multiplex PCR, while TCRdb's copy carries only in-frame clones and drops some. The sample consists of tens of thousands of clones, roughly 89% of them appearing once. The sample consisted of CD4+ or CD8+ T cells sorted from blood, taken in a trial of the OX40 agonist ivuxolimab. The receptors come from an adult with an advanced solid tumor such as melanoma, head and neck, liver or kidney cancer.

This chain uses TRBV14 with TRBJ1-1, with D possibly TRBD1 on 6 matching bases. Germline V gene sequence: CDR1 SGHDN, CDR2 FVKESK. V gave up 0 bases and J gave up 0 bases, with 20 bases separating them. The CDR3 runs 19 residues. CDR3 loop: CASSQDLAGGAWMNTEAFF. Here the CDR3 DNA reads TGTGCCAGCAGCCAAGATCTAGCCGGGGGCGCCTGGATGAACACTGAAGCTTTCTTT.

This clone occurred once. The chain links TRBV7-8 to TRBJ2-5, with 9 bases aligning to TRBD2. Germline trimming cut 0 bases from V and 2 bases from J; bases unmatched to any gene: 7. The germline V gene has CDR1 SGHVS and CDR2 FQNEAQ. This CDR3 spans 17 amino acids. Written as DNA, the CDR3 is TGTGCCAGCAGCTTAGCGTACGGCGGGAGGGTTCAAGAGACCCAGTACTTC. Protein product: CASSLAYGGRVQETQYF.

The rearrangement uses TRBV6-5 and TRBJ2-1; no firm D call. This CDR3 has 15 residues. Trimming stripped 6 bases from V and 0 bases from J, with 12 bases between. Germline V gene sequence: CDR1 MNHEY, CDR2 SVGAGI. The CDR3 is CASSQWQSSYNEQFF. The DNA for the CDR3 is TGTGCCAGCAGCCAGTGGCAGAGCTCCTACAATGAGCAGTTCTTC.

The chain couples TRBV5-1 to TRBJ2-1, with 7 nucleotides matching TRBD2. Germline V gene data show CDR1 as SGHRS and CDR2 as YFSETQ. The CDR3 is 15 residues long. After removal of 4 bases from V and 8 bases from J, the junction contained 12 bases not matched to a gene. CDR3 sequence (DNA): TGCGCCAGCAGCCCCCAGGGCGGGAGTGTCGATGAGCAGTTCTTC. Protein sequence: CASSPQGGSVDEQFF.

The chain employs TRBV6-1 and TRBJ2-1, with D unclear. The CDR3 length is 16 residues. CDR1 and CDR2 (germline): MNHNS, SASEGT. V lost 4 bases to trimming and J lost 0 bases, with 13 bases between them. In nucleotides, the CDR3 is TGTGCCAGCAGTGTAGGAGACTTGAGCTCCTACAATGAGCAGTTCTTC. Amino acids: CASSVGDLSSYNEQFF.

The chain has TRBV5-1 and TRBJ2-2; 10 bases align to TRBD1. The J segment lost 4 bases and the V segment lost 4 bases, leaving 4 bases of the junction unmatched. Germline CDR1 and CDR2: SGHRS and YFSETQ. This CDR3 contains 15 residues. The CDR3, as DNA: TGCGCCAGCAGCGGGGACAGGGGTGTCACCGGGGAGCTGTTTTTT. This encodes CASSGDRGVTGELFF.

The V gene is TRBV5-1, the J gene TRBJ2-1; no firm D call. The CDR3 spans 15 residues. V was clipped by 0 bases and J by 0 bases, with 7 bases between them. Germline values: CDR1 SGHRS, CDR2 YFSETQ. The CDR3 protein is CASSLDESSYNEQFF. CDR3 bases: TGCGCCAGCAGCTTGGACGAGAGCTCCTACAATGAGCAGTTCTTC.

J is TRBJ1-5 and V is TRBV19, with a tentative D call TRBD1 (5 bases). This CDR3 comprises 15 residues. Germline V gene lookup returns CDR1 LNHDA and CDR2 SQIVND (reference sequence). V shed 7 bases and J shed 0 bases, with 13 bases lying between them. This CDR3 reads CASKVTVTSNQPQHF. The DNA of the CDR3 is TGTGCCAGTAAGGTGACAGTTACTAGCAATCAGCCCCAGCATTTT. Together with reference TRBV19 and TRBJ1-5, the CDR3 gives the full variable domain: DGGITQSPKYLFRKEGQNVTLSCEQNLNHDAMYWYRQDPGQGLRLIYYSQIVNDFQKGDIAEGYSVSREKKESFPLTVTSAQKNPTAFYLCASKVTVTSNQPQHFGDGTRLSIL.

This clone is a singleton in its sample. The genes are TRBV6-1 and TRBJ1-1, with 7 bases aligning to TRBD1. J lost 8 bases, V lost 2 bases, and 8 bases had no gene match. The CDR3 length is 14 residues. Germline assignment: CDR1 MNHNS and CDR2 SASEGT. The CDR3 nucleotides are TGTGCCAGCAGTGAATTTGGCAGGGGGAACGAAGCTTTCTTT. It translates to CASSEFGRGNEAFF.

The chain has TRBV2 and TRBJ2-5; maybe TRBD2 (7 bases). Trimming took off 4 bases at V and 2 bases at J, with 14 bases between the two ends. Germline CDR1 reads SNHLY; CDR2 reads FYNNEI. The CDR3 is made up of 15 amino acids. CDR3 bases: TGTGCCAGCAGTGTCCAAGGGGGGGCACAAGAGACCCAGTACTTC. Protein sequence: CASSVQGGAQETQYF.

The gene calls are TRBV10-3 and TRBJ2-3; D uncertain. Germline V gives CDR1 ENHRY, CDR2 SYGVKD. V lost 1 base, J lost 1 base, and 6 bases lay in between. The CDR3 contains 14 residues. The CDR3 protein is CAISELGGTDTQYF. DNA of the CDR3: TGTGCCATCAGTGAGTTAGGTGGCACAGATACGCAGTATTTT.

The chain recombines TRBV30 with TRBJ1-4, with 7 positions matching TRBD1. This CDR3 spans 16 amino acids. J was trimmed by 6 bases and V by 1 base; bases with no gene match: 11. The germline V gene encodes CDR1 GTSNPN and CDR2 SVGIG (reference sequence). The chain's CDR3 is CAWSGMSGTAHEKLFF. CDR3 nucleotides: TGTGCCTGGAGTGGAATGAGCGGGACAGCCCATGAAAAACTGTTTTTT.

Written as DNA, the CDR3 is TGCGCCAGCAGCTTGGGGGGGAGCTCCTACGAGCAGTACTTC. This gives the protein CASSLGGSSYEQYF. The rearrangement uses TRBV5-1 and TRBJ2-7, with D perhaps TRBD1 or TRBD2 (5 bases each). CDR1 is SGHRS and CDR2 is YFSETQ in the germline V gene. The CDR3 is 14 residues long. The V end was cut by 0 bases, the J end by 0 bases, with 7 bases between. The variable domain in full, completed from reference TRBV5-1 and TRBJ2-7, reads KAGVTQTPRYLIKTRGQQVTLSCSPISGHRSVSWYQQTPGQGLQFLFEYFSETQRNKGNFPGRFSGRQFSNSRSEMNVSTLELGDSALYLCASSLGGSSYEQYFGPGTRLTVT.

The V and J genes are TRBV6-6 and TRBJ2-3, with 7 bases that match TRBD2. The V gene's germline CDR1 is MNHNY and CDR2 SVGAGI (reference sequence). With V trimmed by 6 bases and J by 0 bases, 6 bases remained unmatched. This CDR3 has 15 residues. The CDR3 sequence: CASRGTTPSTDTQYF. CDR3 DNA sequence: TGTGCCAGCAGGGGGACTACCCCTAGCACAGATACGCAGTATTTT.

The chain employs TRBV21-1 and TRBJ2-5; the table gives TRBD2 as D, unverified against the DNA. TRBV21-1 is a pseudogene. The CDR3 totals 17 residues. In nucleotides, the CDR3 is TGTGCCAGCAGCAAAGCGCCTTGGACTAGCGCAAGGGAGACCCAGTACTTC. It is translated as CASSKAPWTSARETQYF.

The chain carries TRBV7-9 and TRBJ2-7, with D maybe TRBD1 (5 bases). V was clipped by 5 bases and J by 7 bases, with 12 bases between them. There are 12 residues in the CDR3. The V gene's germline CDR1 is SEHNR and CDR2 FQNEAQ (reference sequence). CDR3 nucleotides: TGTGCCAGCAGCCTGGGGCTTGGGGAGCAGTACTTC. This gives the protein CASSLGLGEQYF.

This clone was detected only once. This sequence joins TRBV2 and TRBJ2-5; 9 bases map to TRBD2. Per the germline V gene, CDR1 is SNHLY and CDR2 is FYNNEI. The CDR3 is made up of 16 amino acids. V was pared by 6 bases and J by 1 base, with 9 bases of the junction left unmatched. The CDR3: CASSPLAGVTQETQYF. CDR3 coding DNA: TGTGCCAGCAGCCCCTTAGCGGGAGTGACCCAAGAGACCCAGTACTTC.

The chain uses TRBV19 and TRBJ1-2; TRBD1 aligns across 9 bases. CDR3 size: 12 residues. The germline CDR1 and CDR2 sequences are LNHDA and SQIVND (reference sequence). Trimming cost V 9 bases and J 7 bases; bases outside gene matches: 6. The CDR3 nucleotides read TGTGCCAGCCAGGGACAGGGTGTTGGCTACACCTTC. Translation: CASQGQGVGYTF.

This chain uses TRBV9 with TRBJ1-2; the match to TRBD1 covers 7 bases. Per the germline V gene, CDR1 is SGDLS and CDR2 is YYNGEE. The CDR3 has 14 amino acids. The J segment lost 4 bases and the V segment lost 3 bases, leaving 6 bases of the junction unmatched. The CDR3 protein is CASSADRGPYGYTF. DNA for the CDR3: TGTGCCAGCAGCGCAGATAGGGGGCCCTATGGCTACACCTTC.

The chain links TRBV7-2 to TRBJ1-5; D remains ambiguous. This CDR3 is 13 amino acids long. Trimming removed 7 bases from V and 7 bases from J, with 14 bases in between. CDR1 and CDR2 from the germline V gene are SGHTA and FQGNSA. The CDR3 sequence is CASNDYSGQPQHF. The CDR3 nucleotides read TGTGCCAGCAACGACTACAGCGGGCAGCCCCAGCATTTT. Together with reference TRBV7-2 and TRBJ1-5, the CDR3 gives the full variable domain: GAGVSQSPSNKVTEKGKDVELRCDPISGHTALYWYRQSLGQGLEFLIYFQGNSAPDKSGLPSDRFSAERTGGSVSTLTIQRTQQEDSAVYLCASNDYSGQPQHFGDGTRLSIL.

This clone has only one observation. V usage is TRBV6-5 and J usage is TRBJ2-3; no definite D call. Germline CDR1 is MNHEY and CDR2 is SVGAGI. The V end lost 9 bases, the J end lost 2 bases, and 12 bases lay between the germline ends. The CDR3 covers 13 residues. CDR3 coding DNA: TGTGCCAGTTGGTGGTCCCACACAGATACGCAGTATTTT. Protein sequence: CASWWSHTDTQYF.

The V gene is TRBV7-2, the J gene TRBJ2-1; 8 bases align to TRBD2. The CDR3 sequence is 13 residues long. J gave up 10 bases and V 10 bases, and 12 bases lay outside the gene matches. Germline values: CDR1 SGHTA, CDR2 FQGNSA. The CDR3 DNA follows: TGTGCCATACGGGGGGGCCAAGTTAGAGAGCAGTTCTTC. Protein: CAIRGGQVREQFF.

This rearrangement joins TRBV5-1 to TRBJ2-5; 7 bases are a match to TRBD2. The CDR3 is made up of 13 amino acids. The V gene end was trimmed by 3 bases and the J gene end by 3 bases; junction bases not matched to a gene: 2. CDR1 SGHRS and CDR2 YFSETQ come from the germline V gene. CDR3 sequence: CASSSGTKETQYF. The CDR3 DNA reads as TGCGCCAGCAGCTCCGGGACTAAAGAGACCCAGTACTTC.

The V gene is TRBV7-2, the J gene TRBJ2-5, with 7 positions matching TRBD1. J lost 2 bases, V lost 4 bases, and 7 bases had no gene match. The germline CDR1 and CDR2 sequences are SGHTA and FQGNSA. The CDR3 has 15 amino acids. CDR3: CASSYDRAIQETQYF. The DNA for the CDR3 is TGTGCCAGCAGCTACGACAGGGCTATACAAGAGACCCAGTACTTC.

The J gene is TRBJ2-1, the V gene TRBV6-5; 8 nucleotides line up with TRBD2. CDR1 MNHEY and CDR2 SVGAGI come from the germline V gene. Trimming removed 6 bases from V and 8 bases from J; junction bases left unmatched: 3. The CDR3 length is 12 residues. The DNA for the CDR3 is TGTGCCAGCAGGGGGACTAGGGATGAGCAGTTCTTC. This codes for CASRGTRDEQFF.